This T cell receptor (beta chain) was observed in a study of shared clonotypes between healthy human individuals. Notes on the study in general: An effect of sequencing depth on clonotype sharing among donors was expected.

The germline V gene encodes CDR1 LNHDA and CDR2 SQIVND (reference sequence). This CDR3 region has 14 residues. V was trimmed by 8 bases and J by 4 bases, leaving 17 bases between them. Note on this clone: Its antigen is undetermined.

Profiling relied on immunoSEQ multiplex PCR, and the TCRdb table lists in-frame clones only, not all of them. Among under 1,900,000 clones listed, just under 99% were seen once. The sequenced material came from naive CD4+ T cells sorted from blood. Regarding subset: CD45RA+ positively selected. J is TRBJ2-5 and V is TRBV19; D might be TRBD1 or TRBD2, each matching 6 bases. This clonotype was obtained from a man younger than 45 in good health. Here the CDR3 reads CASFSPGARETQYF. The CDR3 coding sequence is TGTGCCAGTTTTTCCCCGGGGGCGCGAGAGACCCAGTACTTC.